This entry lists 3 T cell receptor beta chains sequenced from one sample in a study of CD8+ T cells in alopecia areata. Treatment described: oral pan-JAK inhibitor, 5-10 mg twice daily. Isolated RNA was reverse transcribed into cDNA used as the sequencing template. Libraries were prepared by immunoSEQ multiplex PCR; TCRdb keeps only in-frame clonotypes and omits some of them. The table shows 200,000 or so clones, with roughly 64% occurring only once. Sequencing was performed on CD4+ T cells sorted from blood, taken at week 24, from a patient treated with tofacitinib. The receptors were gathered from a human donor with alopecia areata.

The gene calls are TRBV27 and TRBJ2-7; 8 bases fit TRBD1. Germline V gives CDR1 MNHEY, CDR2 SMNVEV (reference sequence). There are 14 residues in the CDR3. With 5 bases clipped from V and 3 bases from J, the junction kept 6 bases outside the gene matches. The chain's CDR3 is CASSLLDRVYEQYF. Here the CDR3 DNA reads TGTGCCAGCAGTCTACTGGACAGGGTCTACGAGCAGTACTTC.

The DNA for the CDR3 is TGCAGCGTTGAAGGAAGCAGGGCAGAAGGCTACACCTTC. Its translation: CSVEGSRAEGYTF. The chain carries TRBV29-1 and TRBJ1-2, with D perhaps TRBD1 (5 bases). The CDR3 length is 13 residues. V dropped 1 base and J dropped 8 bases, with 14 bases sitting between them. Looked up from germline, CDR1 is SQVTM and CDR2 is ANQGSEA.

This clone was seen a few times. The junction does not match germline at one end; this may be a read error. DNA for the CDR3: TGCAGCGTTAAAGACTATGGCTACACCTTC. Translating gives CSVKDYGYTF. The J gene is TRBJ1-2, the V gene TRBV29-1; D is undetermined. This CDR3 is 10 amino acids long. Germline CDR1 reads SQVTM; CDR2 reads ANQGSEA. The entire variable domain, with the rest obtained from reference TRBV29-1 and TRBJ1-2, is as follows: SAVISQKPSRDICQRGTSLTIQCQVDSQVTMMFWYRQQPGQSLTLIATANQGSEATYESGFVIDKFPISRPNLTFSTLTVSNMSPEDSSIYLCSVKDYGYTFGSGTRLTVV.